This T cell receptor (beta chain) appears in the sequencing data of a study of T cell responses to AZD1222 COVID-19 vaccine. Pooling covered second doses at about 4 or about 12 weeks. Study-level results: Only five to seven individuals given AZD1222 were seropositive at baseline. Unmutated variant regions are reportedly targeted by nearly half of spike-specific TCRs. Donor demographics were predominantly white British with a female majority; clonal diversity may be underestimated.

Some clones are missing from TCRdb's copy, which holds only in-frame ones; the method was immunoSEQ multiplex PCR. The sample contains 150,000 or so clones, 91% of which appear only once. Of note for this clone: The antigen is unknown.

The CDR3 consists of 13 residues. The material was peripheral blood, obtained 28 days after the second AZD1222 dose. This TCR was sampled from an adult who received the AZD1222 COVID-19 vaccine. The rearrangement joins TRBV12-1 to TRBJ1-2; whether TRBD1, the table's D call, matches the DNA was not checked. TRBV12-1 is annotated as a pseudogene. The CDR3 sequence is CASSFRGGNGYTF. CDR3 nucleotides: TGTGCCAGCAGCTTTCGAGGGGGCAATGGCTACACCTTC.